This TCR beta chain was identified in a study of blood T cell repertoires in COVID-19. V gave up 1 base and J gave up 0 bases, with 6 bases separating them. The CDR3 has 14 amino acids. Germline loops: CDR1 SGHRS, CDR2 YFSETQ. Per the original methods: Estimated nucleated cell counts came from reference gene primer amplification. The data were produced by immunoSEQ multiplex PCR, yet TCRdb's version contains in-frame clones alone and is incomplete. V and J calls and clone size are as listed in that table; D and trimming were resolved from the DNA. The table has 150,000 to 200,000 clones, roughly 86% seen once.

Input material: peripheral blood. The rearrangement joins TRBV5-1 to TRBJ2-3; D gene unclear. The sequence was collected from a woman in her 30s with active or convalescent COVID-19. CDR3 sequence: CASSLYGSTDTQYF. Here the CDR3 DNA reads TGCGCCAGCAGCTTGTACGGGAGCACAGATACGCAGTATTTT.